This TCR beta chain was documented in a study of CXCR3-negative and CXCR3-positive naive CD8 T cells. CDR1 and CDR2 (germline): MNHEY, SVGEGT. The CDR3 covers 15 residues. Each TRB cDNA library was prepared by 5' RACE (with UMI labels). No DNA is given; TCRdb re-called the 5' RACE reads and lists each CDR3 protein once. The sample table includes tens of thousands of distinct CDR3 sequences. This clonotype originated in a human donor in good health. Some clones in this sample may be carry-over from other donors' samples. Material: naive CXCR3- CD8+ T cells from blood. This sample's subset: CD45RO-CCR7+CD27+CD95- naive CD8+ T cells lacking CXCR3 (TNR3-). V and J are TRBV6-2 or TRBV6-3 and TRBJ2-7; lacking DNA, the TRBD1 call made by TCRdb goes unchecked. The CDR3 reads CASSYEGGASYEQYF.